The 19 T cell receptor beta chains given below trace back to one sample, sequenced in a study of beta chain features in type 1 diabetes. What was sequenced were expressed TCRB transcripts, since all of the isolated RNA had been reverse transcribed. Profiling relied on immunoSEQ multiplex PCR, and the TCRdb table lists in-frame clones only, not all of them. The top ten hold approximately 0.05% of the sample, which has about half a million clones, around 10% seen once. Sequencing was performed on naive CD4+ T cells from blood. These receptors originate from a woman aged 18-29 years in good health.

Notes on this clone: The sample holds other DNA sequences that translate to the same CDR3. The chain recombines TRBV9 with TRBJ1-1; D gene unclear. There are 14 residues in the CDR3. Germline values: CDR1 SGDLS, CDR2 YYNGEE. Trimming cost V 0 bases and J 2 bases, with 8 bases left between them. The CDR3 sequence: CASSVVSGNTEAFF. The DNA for the CDR3 is TGTGCCAGCAGCGTAGTCTCGGGTAACACTGAAGCTTTCTTT.

This chain connects TRBV2 to TRBJ2-6; D remains ambiguous. Per germline, CDR1 SNHLY and CDR2 FYNNEI. CDR3 length equals 14 residues. The V end was cut by 7 bases, the J end by 2 bases, with 9 bases between. CDR3 residues: CASTERAGANVLTF. CDR3 coding DNA: TGTGCCAGCACCGAAAGGGCTGGGGCCAACGTCCTGACTTTC.

The V and J genes are TRBV6-5 and TRBJ2-1; a weak D match, TRBD2 (5 bases). The V end was cut by 0 bases, the J end by 10 bases, with 10 bases between. The germline V gene encodes CDR1 MNHEY and CDR2 SVGAGI. CDR3 length equals 13 residues. The CDR3 region has the DNA TGTGCCAGCAGTTACTCGAATTGGAGGGAGCAGTTCTTC. It translates to CASSYSNWREQFF.

The CDR3 spells CASSVYSSGYTF. CDR3 in DNA: TGTGCCAGCAGCGTTTACTCAAGCGGCTACACCTTC. The V and J genes are TRBV11-2 and TRBJ1-2; no clear D gene. The CDR3 spans 12 residues. CDR1 and CDR2 from the germline V gene are SGHAT and FQNNGV. Trimming cost V 5 bases and J 8 bases, with 12 bases left between them.

Only a few counts were recorded for this clone. This rearrangement joins TRBV6-5 to TRBJ2-1; no clear D. Germline V gene lookup returns CDR1 MNHEY and CDR2 SVGAGI. Trimming took 8 bases from V and 0 from J, leaving 14 bases between them. The CDR3 length is 15 residues. The CDR3, as DNA: TGTGCCAGCTCGAAACGTGGTAGCTCCTACAATGAGCAGTTCTTC. Translation: CASSKRGSSYNEQFF.

The V gene is TRBV7-9, the J gene TRBJ1-3; 7 bases align to TRBD1. The CDR3 spans 16 residues. Germline V gene data show CDR1 as SEHNR and CDR2 as FQNEAQ (reference sequence). V dropped 1 base and J dropped 2; count of bases not matched to a gene: 5. In DNA form, the CDR3 reads TGTGCCAGCAGCTTAGGACAAGACAGGGCTGGAAACACCATATATTTT. Amino acid sequence: CASSLGQDRAGNTIYF. Full variable domain (rest looked up from reference TRBV7-9 and TRBJ1-3): DTGVSQNPRHKITKRGQNVTFRCDPISEHNRLYWYRQTLGQGPEFLTYFQNEAQLEKSRLLSDRFSAERPKGSFSTLEIQRTEQGDSAMYLCASSLGQDRAGNTIYFGEGSWLTVV.

The gene calls are TRBV7-2 and TRBJ2-5; no clear D gene. V gave up 4 bases and J gave up 7 bases, with 10 bases separating them. Per the germline V gene, CDR1 is SGHTA and CDR2 is FQGNSA. The CDR3 runs 12 residues. DNA for the CDR3: TGTGCCAGCAGCTCTAATCCAGGGACCCAGTACTTC. This sequence encodes CASSSNPGTQYF. The variable domain in full, completed from reference TRBV7-2 and TRBJ2-5, reads GAGVSQSPSNKVTEKGKDVELRCDPISGHTALYWYRQSLGQGLEFLIYFQGNSAPDKSGLPSDRFSAERTGGSVSTLTIQRTQQEDSAVYLCASSSNPGTQYFGPGTRLLVL.

This clone was counted only a few times. The chain combines TRBV7-9 with TRBJ2-1; 8 bases are a match to TRBD2. The CDR3 sequence is 18 residues long. V shed 2 bases, J shed 4 bases, and the junction held 13 bases outside the gene matches. Per the germline V gene, CDR1 is SEHNR and CDR2 is FQNEAQ (reference sequence). This CDR3 is CASSLIITWREDYNEQFF. In DNA, the CDR3 is TGTGCCAGCAGCTTAATAATTACCTGGCGGGAGGATTACAATGAGCAGTTCTTC. The full variable domain, its missing parts supplied by reference TRBV7-9 and TRBJ2-1, is DTGVSQNPRHKITKRGQNVTFRCDPISEHNRLYWYRQTLGQGPEFLTYFQNEAQLEKSRLLSDRFSAERPKGSFSTLEIQRTEQGDSAMYLCASSLIITWREDYNEQFFGPGTRLTVL.

V and J are TRBV15 and TRBJ2-2; 9 bases map to TRBD2. V lost 5 bases and J lost 3; bases outside the gene matches: 4. The CDR3 length is 15 residues. Germline V gives CDR1 LNHNV, CDR2 YYDKDF (reference sequence). CDR3: CATSPAGGYTGELFF. The CDR3 bases are TGTGCCACCAGCCCAGCGGGGGGTTACACCGGGGAGCTGTTTTTT.

This clone was found a few times. The CDR3 spells CATNRDPIYEQYF. The CDR3 coding sequence is TGTGCCACGAACCGGGACCCCATCTACGAGCAGTACTTC. The J gene is TRBJ2-7, the V gene TRBV10-3; either TRBD1 or TRBD2 may supply D (5 bases each). V lost 10 bases and J lost 3, with 16 bases in between. Germline values: CDR1 ENHRY, CDR2 SYGVKD. The CDR3 loop spans 13 amino acids.

The chain couples TRBV18 to TRBJ1-2; 8 bases match TRBD1. The CDR3 consists of 12 residues. Per germline, CDR1 KGHSH and CDR2 LQKENI. Germline trimming cut 8 bases from V and 6 bases from J; bases unmatched to any gene: 5. This CDR3 reads CASGQGGNGYTF. The CDR3 DNA sequence: TGTGCCAGCGGACAGGGCGGTAATGGCTACACCTTC.

The chain combines TRBV5-6 with TRBJ1-2; D remains unclear. Germline CDR1 SGHDT, CDR2 YYEEEE. The CDR3 runs to 17 residues. V gave up 1 base and J gave up 0 bases, with 16 bases separating them. This CDR3 is CASSLFRSRAANYGYTF. The CDR3 DNA sequence: TGTGCCAGCAGCTTGTTCAGATCTCGGGCAGCTAACTATGGCTACACCTTC.

The chain couples TRBV6-5 to TRBJ1-5; unclear D gene. Germline CDR1 reads MNHEY; CDR2 reads SVGAGI. This CDR3 region has 15 residues. V dropped 0 bases and J dropped 2 bases, with 8 bases sitting between them. The CDR3 nucleotides are TGTGCCAGCAGTTACTCGGGGAATGGCAATCAGCCCCAGCATTTT. Amino acid sequence: CASSYSGNGNQPQHF.

This clone was counted a few times. The rearrangement links TRBV7-2 to TRBJ2-5; D gene unclear. Germline values: CDR1 SGHTA, CDR2 FQGNSA. V gave up 3 bases and J gave up 5 bases, with 10 bases separating them. The CDR3 sequence is 13 residues long. CDR3 sequence: CASSFGLRETQYF. In nucleotides, the CDR3 is TGTGCCAGCAGCTTCGGCCTCAGGGAGACCCAGTACTTC. Drawing the rest from reference TRBV7-2 and TRBJ2-5, the complete variable domain is GAGVSQSPSNKVTEKGKDVELRCDPISGHTALYWYRQSLGQGLEFLIYFQGNSAPDKSGLPSDRFSAERTGGSVSTLTIQRTQQEDSAVYLCASSFGLRETQYFGPGTRLLVL.

The chain recombines TRBV7-2 with TRBJ1-1; possibly TRBD1 for D (5 bases). This CDR3 contains 14 residues. V was trimmed by 5 bases and J by 5 bases, leaving 15 bases between them. Germline CDR1 is SGHTA and CDR2 is FQGNSA. The CDR3 sequence: CASSVTQGRTEAFF. In nucleotides, the CDR3 is TGTGCCAGCAGCGTCACCCAGGGAAGGACTGAAGCTTTCTTT. Using reference TRBV7-2 and TRBJ1-1 for the parts outside the CDR3, the full variable domain is GAGVSQSPSNKVTEKGKDVELRCDPISGHTALYWYRQSLGQGLEFLIYFQGNSAPDKSGLPSDRFSAERTGGSVSTLTIQRTQQEDSAVYLCASSVTQGRTEAFFGQGTRLTVV.

This clone has more than one count but fewer than ten. The chain uses TRBV5-1 and TRBJ1-1; D might be TRBD1 (6 bases). The CDR3 contains 14 residues. Trimming shortened V by 0 bases and J by 9 bases, and 15 bases separated the two germline ends. From germline, CDR1 is SGHRS and CDR2 YFSETQ. The CDR3 DNA is TGCGCCAGCAGCTTGGTCTTGGCAGGGGAGAAAGCTTTCTTT. Translation gives CASSLVLAGEKAFF.

This clone was seen only a few times. The DNA of the CDR3 is TGTGCCAGCAGCCTCGCCGGCGCGGGACTCTCTGGAAACACCATATATTTT. Protein product: CASSLAGAGLSGNTIYF. V gene TRBV9 combines with J gene TRBJ1-3; D perhaps matches TRBD1 (5 bases). The V gene's germline CDR1 is SGDLS and CDR2 YYNGEE. The ends were cut back, 4 bases at V and 0 bases at J, with 17 bases in the middle. The CDR3 covers 17 residues. Variable domain in full (rest from reference TRBV9 and TRBJ1-3): DSGVTQTPKHLITATGQRVTLRCSPRSGDLSVYWYQQSLDQGLQFLIQYYNGEERAKGNILERFSAQQFPDLHSELNLSSLELGDSALYFCASSLAGAGLSGNTIYFGEGSWLTVV.

This clone was detected a few times. Other DNA sequences from this sample encode an identical CDR3 as well. The V and J genes are TRBV18 and TRBJ2-7, with 7 bases fitting TRBD1. Per the germline V gene, CDR1 is KGHSH and CDR2 is LQKENI. The CDR3 extends over 14 amino acids. J gave up 3 bases and V 2 bases, and 4 bases lay outside the gene matches. Here the CDR3 reads CASSPGSGGYEQYV. The CDR3 DNA reads TGTGCCAGCTCACCAGGTTCAGGGGGCTACGAGCAGTACGTC.

V is TRBV11-2 and J is TRBJ1-1, with D uncertain. Germline V lookup: CDR1 SGHAT, CDR2 FQNNGV. V shed 5 bases and J shed 4 bases, with 17 bases lying between them. This CDR3 has 15 residues. The CDR3 DNA follows: TGTGCCAGCAGCCCCCCTGGGGTGTGGACCACTGAAGCTTTCTTT. Residues: CASSPPGVWTTEAFF.